The entry below describes one T cell receptor beta chain. These data originate in a study of T cell changes during pregnancy in multiple sclerosis. Clones were sequenced by immunoSEQ multiplex PCR, and TCRdb holds only the in-frame ones, with some missing. The data hold about 66,000 clones, with 90% to 95% observed a single time. V was clipped by 3 bases and J by 0 bases; unmatched bases: 1. CDR3 length: 15 residues. Germline V lookup: CDR1 SGHAT, CDR2 FQNNGV. Sample: CD8+ T cells from peripheral blood mononuclear cells, taken before pregnancy. The sequence was obtained from a female donor with multiple sclerosis, enrolled in a pregnancy study. This chain joins TRBV11-2 and TRBJ2-3; 9 nucleotides agree with TRBD1. CDR3 loop: CASSFGTGSTDTQYF. In DNA, the CDR3 is TGTGCCAGCAGCTTCGGGACAGGGAGCACAGATACGCAGTATTTT.